A single sample gave rise to the 8 T cell receptor beta chains below, sequenced in a study of T cells after posttransplantation cyclophosphamide. Profiling relied on immunoSEQ multiplex PCR, and the TCRdb table lists in-frame clones only, not all of them. This sample has tens of thousands of clones, each found more than once. Sequenced material: PBMCs. The receptors shown here come from a man aged 35 to 55 in good health, CMV-negative, and a related stem cell transplant donor.

This clone came up many times. This sequence joins TRBV9 and TRBJ2-5; TRBD1 matches 9 bases. Germline CDR1 is SGDLS and CDR2 is YYNGEE. V lost 4 bases, J lost 10 bases, and 8 bases stayed unmatched. The CDR3 runs to 13 residues. CDR3 sequence: CASSTSTGGFQYF. The CDR3 bases are TGTGCCAGCAGCACATCAACAGGGGGCTTCCAGTACTTC. The whole variable domain, remainder taken from reference TRBV9 and TRBJ2-5, is DSGVTQTPKHLITATGQRVTLRCSPRSGDLSVYWYQQSLDQGLQFLIQYYNGEERAKGNILERFSAQQFPDLHSELNLSSLELGDSALYFCASSTSTGGFQYFGPGTRLLVL.

This clone was counted at least ten times. The V gene is TRBV27, the J gene TRBJ2-7; the D is unclear. V lost 1 base and J lost 2, with 9 bases in between. Germline V gene data show CDR1 as MNHEY and CDR2 as SMNVEV (reference sequence). The CDR3 runs to 14 residues. As DNA, the CDR3 is TGTGCCAGCAGTTTATTGAAGCCCACCTACGAGCAGTACTTC. Residues: CASSLLKPTYEQYF.

This clone was seen only a few times. The genes are TRBV6-6 and TRBJ1-1; maybe TRBD1 (5 bases). The CDR3 extends over 15 amino acids. Trimming removed 4 bases at V and 1 base at J, with 13 bases between. Germline V CDR1 and CDR2: MNHNY, SVGAGI (reference sequence). The CDR3 spells CASSSPTGQNTEAFF. The CDR3 nucleotides are TGTGCCAGCAGTTCTCCCACCGGACAGAACACTGAAGCTTTCTTT.

This clone occurred many times. The chain employs TRBV15 and TRBJ1-2, with D unclear. CDR1 and CDR2 from the germline V gene are LNHNV and YYDKDF (reference sequence). V was pared by 0 bases and J by 4 bases, with 15 bases between. The CDR3 length is 16 residues. DNA of the CDR3: TGTGCCACCAGCAGAGATGGGAGGGTTAGGTCCTATGGCTACACCTTC. It is translated as CATSRDGRVRSYGYTF.

The V call is TRBV6-1, the J call TRBJ2-2, with D maybe TRBD1 (8 bases). CDR1 is MNHNS and CDR2 is SASEGT in the germline V gene. V lost 6 bases and J lost 6, with 17 bases in between. The CDR3 loop spans 15 amino acids. The CDR3 loop is CASSRGQGGAGELFF. Written as DNA, the CDR3 is TGTGCCAGCAGCCGAGGACAGGGAGGGGCCGGGGAGCTGTTTTTT.

This clone was observed at least ten times. V and J are TRBV6-5 and TRBJ2-7, with D perhaps TRBD1 (5 bases). The germline V gene has CDR1 MNHEY and CDR2 SVGAGI. There are 14 residues in the CDR3. Trimming shortened V by 0 bases and J by 6 bases, and 12 bases separated the two germline ends. The CDR3 coding sequence is TGTGCCAGCAGTTACTCGATGCAGGGCTTCGAGCAGTACTTC. As protein: CASSYSMQGFEQYF.

A word on this clone: This may come from a read error, since a much larger clone is one base off. The chain recombines TRBV11-3 with TRBJ2-5; the D is unclear. The end of the DNA is better explained by TRBJ2-7, so the J call may be wrong. This CDR3 comprises 13 residues. Per germline, CDR1 SGHNT and CDR2 YENEEA. The CDR3 nucleotides read TGTGCCAGCAGCTTATCCGAGTCCTACGAGCAGTACTTC. Translation gives CASSLSESYEQYF.

This clone was recorded at least ten times. The chain uses TRBV28 and TRBJ1-2, with 8 bases lining up with TRBD1. The germline V gene has CDR1 MDHEN and CDR2 SYDVKM. The CDR3 consists of 12 residues. V lost 7 bases and J lost 5; bases outside the gene matches: 3. CDR3 DNA sequence: TGTGCCAGCACGAGGACAGGGTATGGCTACACCTTC. Its protein is CASTRTGYGYTF.